This T cell receptor (beta chain) is drawn from a study of T cells of healthy individuals. In TCRdb, the 5' RACE reads were re-called with MiXCR into one record per CDR3 protein. The sample includes some 100,000 distinct CDR3 sequences, roughly 15% of them seen just once. This clonotype was seen repeatedly, ten times or more. The receptor was derived from a human donor in good health.

For the CDR3, the DNA is TGTGCCAGCAGCTTTCTTATGACTGAAGCTTTCTTT. Its translation: CASSFLMTEAFF. V and J are TRBV7-8 and TRBJ1-1, with D uncertain. The CDR3 is 12 amino acids. CDR1 SGHVS and CDR2 FQNEAQ come from the germline V gene. V shed 3 bases and J shed 5 bases, with 7 bases lying between them.